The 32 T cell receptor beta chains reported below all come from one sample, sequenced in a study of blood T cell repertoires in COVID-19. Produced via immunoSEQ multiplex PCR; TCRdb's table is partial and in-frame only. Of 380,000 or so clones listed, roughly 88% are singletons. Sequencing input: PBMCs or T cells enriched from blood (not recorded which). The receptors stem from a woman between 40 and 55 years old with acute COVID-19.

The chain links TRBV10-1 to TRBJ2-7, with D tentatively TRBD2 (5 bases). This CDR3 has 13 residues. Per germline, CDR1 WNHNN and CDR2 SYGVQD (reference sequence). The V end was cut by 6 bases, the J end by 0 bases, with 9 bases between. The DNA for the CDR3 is TGCGCCAGCAGCGCCGGGATCTCCTACGAGCAGTACTTC. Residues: CASSAGISYEQYF.

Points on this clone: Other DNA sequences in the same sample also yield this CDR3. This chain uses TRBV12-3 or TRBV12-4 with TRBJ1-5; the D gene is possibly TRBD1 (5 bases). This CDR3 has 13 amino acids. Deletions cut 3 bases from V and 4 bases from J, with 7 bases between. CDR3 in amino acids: CASSFQGNQPQHF. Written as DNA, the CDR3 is TGTGCCAGCAGTTTCCAGGGAAATCAGCCCCAGCATTTT.

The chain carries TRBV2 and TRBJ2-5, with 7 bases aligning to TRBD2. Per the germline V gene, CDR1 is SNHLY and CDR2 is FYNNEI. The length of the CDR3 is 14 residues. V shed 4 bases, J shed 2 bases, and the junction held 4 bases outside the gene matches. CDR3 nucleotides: TGTGCCAGCAGTGTTGGCGGGGGACAAGAGACCCAGTACTTC. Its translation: CASSVGGGQETQYF.

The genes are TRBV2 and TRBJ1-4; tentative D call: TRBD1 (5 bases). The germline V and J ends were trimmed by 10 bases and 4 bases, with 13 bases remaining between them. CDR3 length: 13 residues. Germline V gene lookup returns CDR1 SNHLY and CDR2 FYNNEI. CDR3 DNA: TGTGCCACCCAAGACAGATTTAATGAAAAACTGTTTTTT. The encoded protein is CATQDRFNEKLFF.

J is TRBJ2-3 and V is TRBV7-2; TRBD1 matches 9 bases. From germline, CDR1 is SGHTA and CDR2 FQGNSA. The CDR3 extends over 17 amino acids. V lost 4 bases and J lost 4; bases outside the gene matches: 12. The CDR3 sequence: CASSYHPGTGKADTQYF. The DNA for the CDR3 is TGTGCCAGCAGCTACCACCCCGGGACAGGGAAAGCAGATACGCAGTATTTT.

The CDR3 nucleotides are TGTGCCAGCAGCTTAGTCCAGGGTGTAGGGGAGACCCAGTACTTC. Its protein is CASSLVQGVGETQYF. The gene calls are TRBV7-6 and TRBJ2-5; a possible D gene is TRBD1 (5 bases). Germline CDR1 is SGHVS and CDR2 is FNYEAQ. The germline V and J ends were trimmed by 1 base and 5 bases, with 14 bases remaining between them. The CDR3 extends over 15 amino acids.

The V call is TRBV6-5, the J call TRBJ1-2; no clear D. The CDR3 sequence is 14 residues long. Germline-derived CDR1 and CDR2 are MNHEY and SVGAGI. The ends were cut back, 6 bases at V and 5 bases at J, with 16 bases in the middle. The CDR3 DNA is TGTGCCAGCAGGCTCGAACCGGGTCCATATGGCTACACCTTC. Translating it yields CASRLEPGPYGYTF.

The CDR3 sequence: CAWSSYLPGTGNTIYF. The CDR3, as DNA: TGTGCCTGGAGTTCTTATTTACCAGGTACAGGAAACACCATATATTTT. The V and J genes are TRBV30 and TRBJ1-3, with D unresolved. Trimming pared 2 bases from V and 4 bases from J, leaving 18 bases between. CDR1 GTSNPN and CDR2 SVGIG come from the germline V gene (reference sequence). This CDR3 comprises 16 residues. Combining the CDR3 with reference TRBV30 and TRBJ1-3 gives the whole variable domain SQTIHQWPATLVQPVGSPLSLECTVEGTSNPNLYWYRQAAGRGLQLLFYSVGIGQISSEVPQNLSASRPQDRQFILSSKKLLLSDSGFYLCAWSSYLPGTGNTIYFGEGSWLTVV.

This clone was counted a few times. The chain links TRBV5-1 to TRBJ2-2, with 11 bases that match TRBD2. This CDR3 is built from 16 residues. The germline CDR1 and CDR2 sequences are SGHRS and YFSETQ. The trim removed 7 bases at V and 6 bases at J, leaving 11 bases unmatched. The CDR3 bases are TGCGCCAGCCGCCCGACGACTAGCGGGAATGCCGGGGAGCTGTTTTTT. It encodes CASRPTTSGNAGELFF.

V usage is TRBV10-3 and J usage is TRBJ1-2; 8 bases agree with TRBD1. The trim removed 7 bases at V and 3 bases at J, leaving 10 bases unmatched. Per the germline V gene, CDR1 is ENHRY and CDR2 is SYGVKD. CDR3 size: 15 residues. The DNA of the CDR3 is TGTGCCATCACCATCGGACAGGGAGGGGACTATGGCTACACCTTC. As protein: CAITIGQGGDYGYTF.

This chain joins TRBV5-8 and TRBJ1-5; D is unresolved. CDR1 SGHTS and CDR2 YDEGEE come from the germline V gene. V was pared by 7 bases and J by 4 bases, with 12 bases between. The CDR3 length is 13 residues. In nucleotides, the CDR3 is TGTGCCAGCTCCCGGCGGGCTAATCAGCCCCAGCATTTT. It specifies CASSRRANQPQHF.

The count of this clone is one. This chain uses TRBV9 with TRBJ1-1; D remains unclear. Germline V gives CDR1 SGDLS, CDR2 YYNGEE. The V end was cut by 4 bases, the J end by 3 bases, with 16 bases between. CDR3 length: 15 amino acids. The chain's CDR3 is CASSLAGRADTEAFF. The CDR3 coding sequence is TGTGCCAGCAGCCTAGCTGGGCGGGCGGACACTGAAGCTTTCTTT.

In nucleotides, the CDR3 is TGTGCCAGCAGCGACCGGACAGGGTTATCTGGGGCCAACGTCCTGACTTTC. Translation gives CASSDRTGLSGANVLTF. V and J are TRBV14 and TRBJ2-6; TRBD1 agrees at 8 bases. The V and J ends lost 5 bases and 1 base, in that order; junction bases with no gene match: 7. CDR1 is SGHDN and CDR2 is FVKESK in the germline V gene. CDR3 length: 17 amino acids.

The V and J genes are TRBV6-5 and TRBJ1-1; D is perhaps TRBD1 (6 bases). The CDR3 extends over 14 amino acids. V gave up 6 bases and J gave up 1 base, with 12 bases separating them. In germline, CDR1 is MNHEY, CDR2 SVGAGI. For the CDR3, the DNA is TGTGCCAGCAGCAGGGGAACCCGGAACACTGAAGCTTTCTTT. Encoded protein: CASSRGTRNTEAFF.

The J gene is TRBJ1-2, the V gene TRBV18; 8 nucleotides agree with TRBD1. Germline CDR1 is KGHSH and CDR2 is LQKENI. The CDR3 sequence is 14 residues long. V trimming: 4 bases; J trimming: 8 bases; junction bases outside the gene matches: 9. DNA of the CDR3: TGTGCCAGCTCACGGGACAGGCCAAGGGGCGGCTACACCTTC. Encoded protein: CASSRDRPRGGYTF.

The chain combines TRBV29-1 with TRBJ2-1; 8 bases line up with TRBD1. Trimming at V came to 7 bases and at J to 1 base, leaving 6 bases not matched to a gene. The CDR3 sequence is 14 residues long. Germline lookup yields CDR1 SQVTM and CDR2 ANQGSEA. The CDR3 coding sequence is TGCAGCGGCAGGGGGCAGGTTTCCTACAATGAGCAGTTCTTC. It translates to CSGRGQVSYNEQFF.

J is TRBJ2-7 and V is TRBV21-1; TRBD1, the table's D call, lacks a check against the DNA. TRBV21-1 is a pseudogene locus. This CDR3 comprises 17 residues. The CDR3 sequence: CARTHMTGTGSSYEQYF. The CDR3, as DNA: TGTGCCAGAACACACATGACCGGGACAGGGAGCTCCTACGAGCAGTACTTC.

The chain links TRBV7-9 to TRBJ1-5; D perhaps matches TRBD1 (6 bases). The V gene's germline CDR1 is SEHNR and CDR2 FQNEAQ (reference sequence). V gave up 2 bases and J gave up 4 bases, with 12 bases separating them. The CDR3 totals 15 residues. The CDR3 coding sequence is TGTGCCAGCAGCTTAAACGCAGGGGAGAATCAGCCCCAGCATTTT. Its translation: CASSLNAGENQPQHF.

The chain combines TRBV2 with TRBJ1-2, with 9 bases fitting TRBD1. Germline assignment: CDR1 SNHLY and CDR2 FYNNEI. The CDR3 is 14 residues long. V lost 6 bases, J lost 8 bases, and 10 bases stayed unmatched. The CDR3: CASRAPGQGWGYTF. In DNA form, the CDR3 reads TGTGCCAGCAGGGCCCCGGGACAGGGTTGGGGCTACACCTTC. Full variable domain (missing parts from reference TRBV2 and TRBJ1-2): EPEVTQTPSHQVTQMGQEVILRCVPISNHLYFYWYRQILGQKVEFLVSFYNNEISEKSEIFDDQFSVERPDGSNFTLKIRSTKLEDSAMYFCASRAPGQGWGYTFGSGTRLTVV.

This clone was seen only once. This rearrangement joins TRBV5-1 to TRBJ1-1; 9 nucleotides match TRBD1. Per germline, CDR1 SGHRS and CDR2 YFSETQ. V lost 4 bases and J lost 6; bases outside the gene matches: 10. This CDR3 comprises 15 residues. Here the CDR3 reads CASSLRTGDYAEAFF. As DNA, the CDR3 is TGCGCCAGCAGCCTTCGGACAGGGGATTACGCTGAAGCTTTCTTT.

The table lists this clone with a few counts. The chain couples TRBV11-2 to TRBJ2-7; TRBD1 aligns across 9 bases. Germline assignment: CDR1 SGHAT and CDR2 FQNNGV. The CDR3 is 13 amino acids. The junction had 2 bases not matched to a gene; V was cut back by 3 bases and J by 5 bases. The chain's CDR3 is CASSFTGGDEQYF. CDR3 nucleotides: TGTGCCAGCAGCTTCACAGGGGGCGACGAGCAGTACTTC. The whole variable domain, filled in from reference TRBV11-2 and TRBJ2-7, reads EAGVAQSPRYKIIEKRQSVAFWCNPISGHATLYWYQQILGQGPKLLIQFQNNGVVDDSQLPKDRFSAERLKGVDSTLKIQPAKLEDSAVYLCASSFTGGDEQYFGPGTRLTVT.

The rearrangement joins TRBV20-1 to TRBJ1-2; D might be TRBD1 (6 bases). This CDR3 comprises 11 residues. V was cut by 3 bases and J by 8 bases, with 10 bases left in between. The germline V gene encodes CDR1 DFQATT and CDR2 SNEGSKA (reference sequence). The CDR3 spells CSASGQRGYTF. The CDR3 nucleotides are TGCAGTGCTAGCGGACAGCGGGGCTACACCTTC.

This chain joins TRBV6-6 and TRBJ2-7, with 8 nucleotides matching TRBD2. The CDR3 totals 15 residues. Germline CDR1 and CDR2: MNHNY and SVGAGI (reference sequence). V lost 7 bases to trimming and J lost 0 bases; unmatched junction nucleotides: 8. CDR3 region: CASTRSGESSYEQYF. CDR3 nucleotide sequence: TGTGCCAGCACTCGTAGCGGGGAGAGCTCCTACGAGCAGTACTTC.

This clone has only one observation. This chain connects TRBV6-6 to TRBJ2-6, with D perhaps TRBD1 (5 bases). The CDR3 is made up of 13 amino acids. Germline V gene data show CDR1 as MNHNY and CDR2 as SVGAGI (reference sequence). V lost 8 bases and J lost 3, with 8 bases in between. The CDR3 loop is CASGAGGANVLTF. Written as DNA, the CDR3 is TGTGCCAGCGGGGCAGGTGGGGCCAACGTCCTGACTTTC.

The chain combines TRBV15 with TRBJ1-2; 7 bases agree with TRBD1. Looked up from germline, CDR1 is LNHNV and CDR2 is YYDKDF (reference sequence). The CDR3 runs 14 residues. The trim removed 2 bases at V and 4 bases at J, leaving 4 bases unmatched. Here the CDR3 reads CATSRLQGSYGYTF. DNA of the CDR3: TGTGCCACCAGCAGACTACAGGGGTCCTATGGCTACACCTTC.

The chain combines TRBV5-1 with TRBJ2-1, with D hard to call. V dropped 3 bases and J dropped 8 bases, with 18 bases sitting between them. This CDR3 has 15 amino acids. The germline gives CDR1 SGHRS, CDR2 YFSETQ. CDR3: CASSSIRPITDEQFF. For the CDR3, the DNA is TGCGCCAGCAGCTCCATTCGTCCTATTACGGATGAGCAGTTCTTC.

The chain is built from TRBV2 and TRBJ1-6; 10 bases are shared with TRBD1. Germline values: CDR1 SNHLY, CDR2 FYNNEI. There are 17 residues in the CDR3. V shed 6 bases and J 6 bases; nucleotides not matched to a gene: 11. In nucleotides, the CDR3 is TGTGCCAGCAGGAATACCCCGGGACAGGGGTTTAATTCACCCCTCCACTTT. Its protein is CASRNTPGQGFNSPLHF.

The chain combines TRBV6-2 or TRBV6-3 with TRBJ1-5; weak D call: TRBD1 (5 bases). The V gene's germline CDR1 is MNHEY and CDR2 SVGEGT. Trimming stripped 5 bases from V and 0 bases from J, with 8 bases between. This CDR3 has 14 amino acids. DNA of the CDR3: TGTGCCAGCAGTAGACAGAATAGCAATCAGCCCCAGCATTTT. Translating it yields CASSRQNSNQPQHF.

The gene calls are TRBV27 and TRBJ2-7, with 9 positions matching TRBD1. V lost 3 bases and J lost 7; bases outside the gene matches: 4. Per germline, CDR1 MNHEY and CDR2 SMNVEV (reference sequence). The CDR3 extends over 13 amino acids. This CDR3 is CASSFGTGREQYF. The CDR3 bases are TGTGCCAGCAGTTTTGGGACAGGGAGAGAGCAGTACTTC.

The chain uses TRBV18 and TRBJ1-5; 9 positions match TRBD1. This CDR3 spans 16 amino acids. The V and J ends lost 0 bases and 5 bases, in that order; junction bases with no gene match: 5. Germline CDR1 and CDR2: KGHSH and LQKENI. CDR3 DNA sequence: TGTGCCAGCTCACCACCGGGACAGGGTAACTATCAGCCCCAGCATTTT. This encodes CASSPPGQGNYQPQHF. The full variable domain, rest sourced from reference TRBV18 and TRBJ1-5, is NAGVMQNPRHLVRRRGQEARLRCSPMKGHSHVYWYRQLPEEGLKFMVYLQKENIIDESGMPKERFSAEFPKEGPSILRIQQVVRGDSAAYFCASSPPGQGNYQPQHFGDGTRLSIL.

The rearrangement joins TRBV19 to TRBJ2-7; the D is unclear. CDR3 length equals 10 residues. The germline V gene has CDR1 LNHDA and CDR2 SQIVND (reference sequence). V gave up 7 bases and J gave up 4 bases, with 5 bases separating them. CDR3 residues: CASTPYEQYF. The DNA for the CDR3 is TGTGCCAGTACCCCGTACGAGCAGTACTTC. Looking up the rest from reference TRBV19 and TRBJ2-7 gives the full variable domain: DGGITQSPKYLFRKEGQNVTLSCEQNLNHDAMYWYRQDPGQGLRLIYYSQIVNDFQKGDIAEGYSVSREKKESFPLTVTSAQKNPTAFYLCASTPYEQYFGPGTRLTVT.

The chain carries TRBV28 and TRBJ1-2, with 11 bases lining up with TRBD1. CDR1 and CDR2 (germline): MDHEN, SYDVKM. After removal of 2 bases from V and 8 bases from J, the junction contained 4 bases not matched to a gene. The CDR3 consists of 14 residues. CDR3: CASSLPGQGGGYTF. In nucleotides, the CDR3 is TGTGCCAGCAGTTTACCGGGACAGGGGGGAGGCTACACCTTC.